The clone carrying this T cell receptor (beta chain) occurred many times. Antigen: not known. Each of two time points yielded about 6 milliliters of peripheral venous blood. These data come from a study of prognosis after radiotherapy for stage I lung cancer. Overall study: There were fewer than 15 patients with newly diagnosed primary stage I lung tumors and a handful of patients with oligometastatic NSCLC after surgical resection of the primary tumor. There were no patients who received concurrent therapy with stereotactic body radiotherapy.

Study-level results: Patients' TRBV and TRBJ gene usage reportedly differed by presence or absence of metastases.

CDR3 length equals 15 residues. V lost 0 bases and J lost 5; bases outside the gene matches: 5. CDR1 and CDR2 (germline): SGHTA, FQGNSA. Genomic DNA provided the template from which TCR beta CDR3 was amplified by two-round multiplex PCR. The first PCR round targeted every TRBV and TRBJ gene with specific primers. TCRdb analysed the multiplex PCR reads with MiXCR anew, one entry per CDR3 protein. The data hold some 56,000 distinct CDR3 sequences, with more than 25% observed a single time. The receptor was derived from a donor aged 50 or older with non-small cell lung cancer. The chain links TRBV7-2 to TRBJ2-7; 9 nucleotides match TRBD1. Sequenced here: PBMCs, sampled before or after stereotactic body radiation therapy (not recorded which). The CDR3 nucleotides read TGTGCCAGCAGCTTAGCGGGACAGGGACTCGACGAGCAGTACTTC. Encoded protein: CASSLAGQGLDEQYF.